The next 18 T cell receptor beta chains were all read from a single sample in a study of identical twins. TCRdb fed the 5' RACE reads into MiXCR, producing one record per CDR3 protein. The sample has 1,800,000 or so distinct CDR3 sequences, around 29% seen once. Specimen: cord blood. Source of these receptors: a newborn girl in good health.

The rearrangement links TRBV5-1 to TRBJ1-2, with D maybe TRBD1 (6 bases). The CDR3 sequence is 15 residues long. V lost 2 bases, J lost 6 bases, and 17 bases lay in between. Germline values: CDR1 SGHRS, CDR2 YFSETQ. The CDR3 DNA follows: TGCGCCAGCAGCTTCACCAGGGGCCGCACCGATGGCTACACCTTC. Translated, it gives CASSFTRGRTDGYTF.

This clonotype showed up just once. This chain links TRBV20-1 with TRBJ2-4; no clear D gene. The closer fit of TRBJ2-7 to the DNA end suggests the J call may be wrong. Germline CDR1 reads DFQATT; CDR2 reads SNEGSKA (reference sequence). The CDR3 is 12 residues long. The CDR3 is CSASRDAHEQYF. CDR3 bases: TGCAGTGCTAGCCGCGACGCCCACGAGCAGTACTTC.

This clonotype showed up just a few times. The V gene is TRBV18, the J gene TRBJ2-7; 7 bases align to TRBD1. The V gene end was trimmed by 3 bases and the J gene end by 2 bases; junction bases not matched to a gene: 7. CDR3 length: 15 amino acids. Per germline, CDR1 KGHSH and CDR2 LQKENI. DNA of the CDR3: TGTGCCAGCTCACCTACCGCGACAGGGACCTACGAGCAGTACTTC. Encoded protein: CASSPTATGTYEQYF.

The chain recombines TRBV5-1 with TRBJ2-1, with TRBD2 identical over 9 bases. CDR1 and CDR2 (germline): SGHRS, YFSETQ. CDR3 size: 16 residues. V dropped 0 bases and J dropped 4; count of bases not matched to a gene: 5. The CDR3 DNA reads TGCGCCAGCAGCTTGGTTCCTAGCGGGGAATACAATGAGCAGTTCTTC. Its translation: CASSLVPSGEYNEQFF.

The chain recombines TRBV20-1 with TRBJ1-2; 10 bases fit TRBD1. The CDR3 consists of 14 residues. Germline CDR1 reads DFQATT; CDR2 reads SNEGSKA (reference sequence). The junction had 4 bases not matched to a gene; V was cut back by 3 bases and J by 3 bases. The CDR3 loop reads CSASPGTGDYGYTF. As DNA, the CDR3 is TGCAGTGCTAGCCCCGGGACAGGGGACTATGGCTACACCTTC.

This clonotype was recorded many times. The chain combines TRBV5-1 with TRBJ2-1; a weak D match, TRBD1 (6 bases). Trimming cost V 0 bases and J 4 bases, with 11 bases left between them. There are 15 residues in the CDR3. Germline values: CDR1 SGHRS, CDR2 YFSETQ. The CDR3 spells CASSLVSGTYNEQFF. The DNA for the CDR3 is TGCGCCAGCAGCTTGGTATCCGGGACATACAATGAGCAGTTCTTC.

This clonotype was counted only a few times. The J gene is TRBJ1-4, the V gene TRBV30; no firm D call. The germline V and J ends were trimmed by 2 bases and 10 bases, with 17 bases remaining between them. CDR1 is GTSNPN, CDR2 SVGIG, per germline (reference sequence). The CDR3 is 14 amino acids. CDR3 sequence (DNA): TGTGCCTGGAGTCCCGGGCTAATCGAAGGAAAACTGTTTTTT. This codes for CAWSPGLIEGKLFF.

The chain employs TRBV28 and TRBJ1-2; maybe TRBD1 (5 bases). Trimming stripped 4 bases from V and 7 bases from J, with 16 bases between. The germline gives CDR1 MDHEN, CDR2 SYDVKM. The CDR3 totals 14 residues. Here the CDR3 reads CASSSSGTRGGYTF. The CDR3 DNA reads as TGTGCCAGCAGTTCCTCAGGGACGCGAGGTGGCTACACCTTC.

There are a few counts of this clonotype. V and J are TRBV30 and TRBJ2-5; D is possibly TRBD2 (5 bases). Per the germline V gene, CDR1 is GTSNPN and CDR2 is SVGIG (reference sequence). There are 16 residues in the CDR3. Trimming left V 0 bases short and J 4 bases short, with 18 bases between. The CDR3 nucleotides are TGTGCCTGGAGTGTAAAAAGTCTAGCCAAGGGAGAGACCCAGTACTTC. Translating gives CAWSVKSLAKGETQYF.

This clonotype occurred a few times. The chain combines TRBV28 with TRBJ2-3; a weak D match, TRBD1 (6 bases). The CDR3 loop spans 14 amino acids. Germline-derived CDR1 and CDR2 are MDHEN and SYDVKM. The germline V and J ends were trimmed by 6 bases and 6 bases, with 16 bases remaining between them. The CDR3 here is CASSQGYKWDTQYF. DNA of the CDR3: TGTGCCAGCAGCCAGGGGTACAAGTGGGATACGCAGTATTTT.

In this sample, this clonotype turned up a few times. This sequence joins TRBV20-1 and TRBJ2-7; a weak D match, TRBD1 (5 bases). With 3 bases removed from V and 2 bases from J, the gap between germline ends came to 17 bases. There are 15 residues in the CDR3. From germline, CDR1 is DFQATT and CDR2 SNEGSKA (reference sequence). The CDR3 coding sequence is TGCAGTGCTAGCCGAAGGGCAGGGCAGCCCTACGAGCAGTACTTC. Encoded protein: CSASRRAGQPYEQYF.

This clonotype appeared a few times. CDR3 DNA: TGTGCCACCAGTTCGAAAAACTATGGCTACACCTTC. Translation gives CATSSKNYGYTF. The chain uses TRBV24-1 and TRBJ1-2; D gene ambiguous. From germline, CDR1 is KGHDR and CDR2 SFDVKD. Trimming shortened V by 6 bases and J by 2 bases, and 6 bases separated the two germline ends. The CDR3 length is 12 residues.

The gene calls are TRBV20-1 and TRBJ2-7; unclear D gene. The closer fit of TRBJ2-5 to the DNA end suggests the J call may be wrong. CDR1 and CDR2 (germline): DFQATT, SNEGSKA (reference sequence). The CDR3 has 11 amino acids. The CDR3 sequence is CSAGNKETQYF. The CDR3 nucleotides read TGCAGTGCTGGAAACAAAGAGACCCAGTACTTC.

The J gene is TRBJ2-7, the V gene TRBV21-1; the D call in the table, TRBD1, was not verified against the DNA. TRBV21-1 corresponds to a pseudogene. CDR3 length equals 13 residues. The CDR3 sequence: CASREGRVYEQYF. DNA of the CDR3: TGTGCCAGCAGAGAGGGACGTGTGTACGAGCAGTACTTC.

This sequence joins TRBV24-1 and TRBJ1-6, with 9 bases matching TRBD1. The germline V gene has CDR1 KGHDR and CDR2 SFDVKD. CDR3 length: 14 amino acids. V lost 3 bases, J lost 10 bases, and 3 bases stayed unmatched. CDR3 residues: CATSDGTGRSPLHF. The CDR3 bases are TGTGCCACCAGTGATGGGACAGGGAGGTCACCCCTCCACTTT.

CDR3 in DNA: TGTGCCAGCAGCCATTATTACTGGACTAGCGGGGGCTCTAGCACAGATACGCAGTATTTT. This codes for CASSHYYWTSGGSSTDTQYF. The genes are TRBV7-9 and TRBJ2-3; 13 bases align to TRBD2. The CDR3 consists of 20 residues. The junction had 14 bases not matched to a gene; V was cut back by 5 bases and J by 0 bases. Germline V lookup: CDR1 SEHNR, CDR2 FQNEAQ (reference sequence).

The chain carries TRBV12-3 or TRBV12-4 and TRBJ2-5, with TRBD2 identical over 8 bases. The DNA end is more similar to TRBJ2-7, so the J call may be wrong. The CDR3 is made up of 13 amino acids. Here the CDR3 DNA reads TGTGCCAGCAGTCCGTCGACTAGCGTCGAGCAGTACTTC. Its translation: CASSPSTSVEQYF.

This clonotype was counted between two and nine times. The chain recombines TRBV24-1 with TRBJ2-5, with a tentative D call TRBD1 (6 bases). The J call could be wrong; TRBJ2-7 is a better fit for the DNA end. This CDR3 spans 12 amino acids. CDR1 and CDR2 from the germline V gene are KGHDR and SFDVKD. For the CDR3, the DNA is TGTGCCACCCCAGACAGGTTATACGAGCAGTACTTC. Its protein product is CATPDRLYEQYF.